Listed here are 2 T cell receptor beta chains from one sample, sequenced in a study of regulatory T cells in long-lasting Graves disease. Time point denoted: persistent/refractory GD, antithyroid drugs over 5 years with positive TRAb. RNA extracted from PBMCs served as the sequencing template. Researchers made TCR beta libraries by using iRepertoire HTBI primers and running Arm-PCR on CDR3 regions. One entry per CDR3 protein, called by TCRdb with MiXCR from the multiplex PCR reads. The table shows some 340,000 distinct CDR3 sequences, with 23% occurring only once. This specimen was peripheral blood mononuclear cells (PBMCs), taken when the disease was refractory, from a patient treated with antithyroid drugs. The receptors here all came from a woman between 40 and 55 years old with Graves disease.

This clonotype turned up a few times. This chain uses TRBV5-1 with TRBJ2-1; 13 bases agree with TRBD2. CDR1 is SGHRS and CDR2 is YFSETQ in the germline V gene. The CDR3 loop spans 16 amino acids. Losses at the gene ends were 3 bases for V and 6 bases for J; bases not matched to a gene: 6. The CDR3 here is CASSSGLAGVVNEQFF. CDR3 sequence (DNA): TGCGCCAGCAGCTCCGGACTAGCGGGAGTGGTCAATGAGCAGTTCTTC.

Remarks on this clonotype: Possible read error: a much larger clone is one base away. This sequence joins TRBV12-3 or TRBV12-4 and TRBJ2-7; D assignment may be TRBD1 or TRBD2 (5 bases each). This CDR3 is 15 amino acids long. The V end lost 5 bases, the J end lost 4 bases, and 18 bases lay between the germline ends. The CDR3 DNA follows: TGTGCCAGCAGTCCACAGGCCGGGGCCTCATACGAGCAGTACTTC. Its protein product is CASSPQAGASYEQYF.